The 19 T cell receptor beta chains below were found in one sample sequenced in a study of T cell responses to AZD1222 COVID-19 vaccine. Assay: immunoSEQ multiplex PCR; the TCRdb copy retains only in-frame clones and omits some. The sample comprises some 200,000 clones, 85% to 95% of which are singletons, and roughly 1% rests with the top ten. The sample here was peripheral blood, taken 28 days after the second AZD1222 dose. These receptor sequences come from an adult who received the AZD1222 COVID-19 vaccine.

The chain employs TRBV10-3 and TRBJ2-1; no reliable D call. CDR3 length equals 13 residues. V shed 10 bases and J shed 5 bases, with 15 bases lying between them. Per germline, CDR1 ENHRY and CDR2 SYGVKD. In nucleotides, the CDR3 is TGTGCCACTTCGCCGGATAGTAACAATGAGCAGTTCTTC. Translating it yields CATSPDSNNEQFF.

The chain is built from TRBV24-1 and TRBJ2-2; TRBD2 agrees at 13 bases. Germline CDR1 and CDR2: KGHDR and SFDVKD. This CDR3 region has 19 residues. The V and J ends lost 4 bases and 0 bases, in that order; junction bases with no gene match: 7. For the CDR3, the DNA is TGTGCCACCAGTGACCCGACTAGCGGGGGGACCGCGAACACCGGGGAGCTGTTTTTT. Residues: CATSDPTSGGTANTGELFF.

This chain connects TRBV7-6 to TRBJ1-5; D gene uncertain. The CDR3 runs to 16 residues. V was trimmed by 5 bases and J by 3 bases, leaving 17 bases between them. Germline values: CDR1 SGHVS, CDR2 FNYEAQ. CDR3 coding DNA: TGTGCCAGCAGCCCAAATCCTGCCGGCGTCAATCAGCCCCAGCATTTT. It encodes CASSPNPAGVNQPQHF.

This clone has only one observation. CDR3 protein: CASSRSQGGYTF. In DNA form, the CDR3 reads TGTGCCAGTAGTCGGAGCCAGGGTGGCTACACCTTC. The V gene is TRBV19, the J gene TRBJ1-2; TRBD1 is a possible D gene (5 bases). V dropped 5 bases and J dropped 7 bases, with 11 bases sitting between them. There are 12 residues in the CDR3. From germline, CDR1 is LNHDA and CDR2 SQIVND (reference sequence).

The rearrangement joins TRBV28 to TRBJ1-2, with D perhaps TRBD1 (6 bases). Germline V CDR1 and CDR2: MDHEN, SYDVKM. The CDR3 covers 16 residues. The V end was cut by 2 bases, the J end by 4 bases, with 17 bases between. The CDR3 sequence is CASSLGGTLRTYGYTF. The CDR3 DNA reads TGTGCCAGCAGTTTAGGCGGGACACTCCGTACCTATGGCTACACCTTC.

This rearrangement joins TRBV13 to TRBJ2-7, with 7 bases fitting TRBD1. Germline V gene lookup returns CDR1 PRHDT and CDR2 FYEKMQ (reference sequence). The CDR3 consists of 14 residues. J lost 3 bases, V lost 0 bases, and 2 bases had no gene match. The CDR3, as DNA: TGTGCCAGCAGCTTAGGGGGGGACAGCTACGAGCAGTACTTC. Encoded protein: CASSLGGDSYEQYF. The variable domain in full, completed from reference TRBV13 and TRBJ2-7, reads AAGVIQSPRHLIKEKRETATLKCYPIPRHDTVYWYQQGPGQDPQFLISFYEKMQSDKGSIPDRFSAQQFSDYHSELNMSSLELGDSALYFCASSLGGDSYEQYFGPGTRLTVT.

V is TRBV5-1 and J is TRBJ2-7; D is possibly TRBD1 (6 bases). This CDR3 contains 14 residues. Looked up from germline, CDR1 is SGHRS and CDR2 is YFSETQ. The V end lost 4 bases, the J end lost 1 base, and 12 bases lay between the germline ends. The CDR3 spells CASSPGDGSYEQYF. The DNA for the CDR3 is TGCGCCAGCAGCCCAGGGGATGGATCCTACGAGCAGTACTTC.

CDR3 bases: TGTGCCAGCAAACCCGCCTGGGGCTTAGGTTCTGGCTACACCTTC. Encoded protein: CASKPAWGLGSGYTF. The chain recombines TRBV6-5 with TRBJ1-2; TRBD1 might be the D (5 bases). With 7 bases removed from V and 7 bases from J, the gap between germline ends came to 22 bases. CDR1 is MNHEY and CDR2 is SVGAGI in the germline V gene. The CDR3 length is 15 residues.

The CDR3: CASTPPGVTGELFF. The CDR3 nucleotides are TGTGCCAGCACCCCCCCCGGGGTCACCGGGGAGCTGTTTTTT. The rearrangement joins TRBV3-1 (or the pseudogene TRBV3-2) to TRBJ2-2; tentatively, D is TRBD2 (5 bases). Germline V gene data show CDR1 as LGHDT and CDR2 as YNNKEL (reference sequence). The CDR3 runs to 14 residues. V lost 7 bases and J lost 4, with 13 bases in between.

This chain connects TRBV5-1 to TRBJ1-1, with D uncertain. Germline V gene data show CDR1 as SGHRS and CDR2 as YFSETQ. The CDR3 sequence is 13 residues long. Deletions cut 3 bases from V and 0 bases from J, with 6 bases between. The CDR3 bases are TGCGCCAGCAGCTCTAATTTGAACACTGAAGCTTTCTTT. Protein: CASSSNLNTEAFF.

This chain links TRBV7-9 with TRBJ1-5; D is unresolved. V shed 1 base and J shed 1 base, with 2 bases lying between them. This CDR3 has 13 amino acids. Germline V gives CDR1 SEHNR, CDR2 FQNEAQ (reference sequence). The DNA for the CDR3 is TGTGCCAGCAGCTTAGAAAGCAATCAGCCCCAGCATTTT. It is translated as CASSLESNQPQHF.

The rearrangement joins TRBV2 to TRBJ1-2; possible D gene TRBD1, 5 bases. Trimming took 4 bases from V and 8 from J, leaving 11 bases between them. CDR1 is SNHLY, CDR2 FYNNEI, per germline. The CDR3 is made up of 12 amino acids. The CDR3: CASSGGGRGYTF. In nucleotides, the CDR3 is TGTGCCAGCAGTGGTGGGGGTCGCGGCTACACCTTC.

This clone has a single count. J is TRBJ1-5 and V is TRBV19, with a weak D call TRBD1 (6 bases). Germline values: CDR1 LNHDA, CDR2 SQIVND (reference sequence). V was cut by 1 base and J by 3 bases, with 16 bases left in between. The CDR3 spans 17 residues. The CDR3, as DNA: TGTGCCAGTAGTATAGGCCTGGGACAACTGATCAATCAGCCCCAGCATTTT. Amino acid sequence: CASSIGLGQLINQPQHF.

By frequency in the sample, this clone is medium-sized. CDR3 loop: CASRPPGTDNEQFF. CDR3 in DNA: TGTGCCAGCAGACCCCCGGGTACCGACAATGAGCAGTTCTTC. The V call is TRBV7-9, the J call TRBJ2-1; the D is unclear. The germline V gene encodes CDR1 SEHNR and CDR2 FQNEAQ (reference sequence). The CDR3 covers 14 residues. Trimming removed 6 bases from V and 5 bases from J, with 14 bases in between.

V is TRBV7-9 and J is TRBJ1-2; D remains ambiguous. Trimming cost V 5 bases and J 4 bases, with 8 bases left between them. CDR3 length equals 12 residues. CDR1 and CDR2 (germline): SEHNR, FQNEAQ (reference sequence). CDR3 in amino acids: CASSRGSYGYTF. The CDR3 DNA sequence: TGTGCCAGCAGCCGAGGGAGCTATGGCTACACCTTC.

The chain recombines TRBV6-5 with TRBJ2-3; TRBD2 agrees at 8 bases. The CDR3 is 16 residues long. V lost 2 bases, J lost 9 bases, and 13 bases stayed unmatched. Germline V CDR1 and CDR2: MNHEY, SVGAGI. CDR3 residues: CASSYGLAGLRMTQYF. CDR3 bases: TGTGCCAGCAGTTACGGTCTAGCGGGCCTCCGGATGACGCAGTATTTT.

The chain uses TRBV20-1 and TRBJ1-5; D unresolved. The CDR3 sequence is 11 residues long. The V end lost 3 bases, the J end lost 11 bases, and 11 bases lay between the germline ends. The germline gives CDR1 DFQATT, CDR2 SNEGSKA (reference sequence). The CDR3 DNA reads TGCAGTGCTAGGGACCGGGAAGCCCAGCATTTT. Translated, it gives CSARDREAQHF.

CDR3 coding DNA: TGTGCCAGCAGCTTGTCTATGTACACTGAAGCTTTCTTT. The encoded protein is CASSLSMYTEAFF. The chain is built from TRBV7-9 and TRBJ1-1; D not resolved. This CDR3 contains 13 residues. The V gene's germline CDR1 is SEHNR and CDR2 FQNEAQ (reference sequence). V was pared by 3 bases and J by 3 bases, with 8 bases between.

In its sample, this clone was seen once. The sample contains more than one DNA sequence encoding this CDR3. CDR3 protein: CASSPLGTGGETQYF. The CDR3 DNA follows: TGTGCCAGCTCACCCCTCGGGACAGGCGGAGAGACCCAGTACTTC. V gene TRBV18 combines with J gene TRBJ2-5; 8 nucleotides line up with TRBD1. The CDR3 length is 15 residues. Germline V CDR1 and CDR2: KGHSH, LQKENI. The J segment lost 4 bases and the V segment lost 3 bases, leaving 7 bases of the junction unmatched.